This record looks at one T cell receptor (beta chain) sequence and its context. This CDR3 has 15 amino acids. The junction had 5 bases not matched to a gene; V was cut back by 0 bases and J by 1 base. The germline V gene has CDR1 SQVTM and CDR2 ANQGSEA. In the original processing: Estimation of nucleated cell counts relied on the amplification of reference gene primers. Clones were sequenced by immunoSEQ multiplex PCR, and TCRdb holds only the in-frame ones, with some missing. D and trimming were read from the DNA, whereas the V and J calls and clone size are those reported in that table. The sample includes some 270,000 clones, roughly 89% of them seen just once. The entry originates in a study of blood T cell repertoires in COVID-19. Study in general: The samples span acute and convalescent COVID-19 from the United States, Italy and Spain.

The sample consisted of peripheral blood. This receptor was taken from a woman between 40 and 55 years old who had recovered from COVID-19. J is TRBJ2-7 and V is TRBV29-1; 8 nucleotides line up with TRBD1. CDR3 in DNA: TGCAGCGTTGAAGAGTTTAACAGGGGGTCCTACGAGCAGTACTTC. It yields the protein CSVEEFNRGSYEQYF.